Below, 8 T cell receptor beta chains from the same sample are listed, as sequenced in a study of T cell responses to AZD1222 COVID-19 vaccine. Repertoires were generated with immunoSEQ multiplex PCR, while TCRdb's copy carries only in-frame clones and drops some. The table includes approximately 97,000 clones, about nine tenths detected once. This specimen consisted of peripheral blood, obtained on day 0 of AZD1222 vaccination. Receptors were obtained from an adult in good health.

This chain uses TRBV5-1 with TRBJ2-1; 8 bases map to TRBD1. The V gene's germline CDR1 is SGHRS and CDR2 YFSETQ. J lost 6 bases, V lost 4 bases, and 6 bases had no gene match. The CDR3 extends over 14 amino acids. The DNA for the CDR3 is TGCGCCAGCAGCGGACAGGGTTCTGGCAATGAGCAGTTCTTC. This codes for CASSGQGSGNEQFF.

The chain couples TRBV11-2 to TRBJ1-4; 10 bases align to TRBD1. After removal of 5 bases from V and 5 bases from J, the junction contained 5 bases not matched to a gene. The CDR3 is 15 residues long. The germline gives CDR1 SGHAT, CDR2 FQNNGV. CDR3 nucleotides: TGTGCCAGCAGCCCGTGGGACAGGGGAAATGAAAAACTGTTTTTT. Translated, it gives CASSPWDRGNEKLFF.

This chain connects TRBV19 to TRBJ2-1, with D hard to call. Germline CDR1 is LNHDA and CDR2 is SQIVND (reference sequence). This CDR3 region has 20 residues. V was pared by 3 bases and J by 0 bases, with 24 bases between. The CDR3 DNA reads as TGTGCCAGTAGTATTTGGGTAGCTCGAACGGCCCTTAGCTCCTACAATGAGCAGTTCTTC. Its translation: CASSIWVARTALSSYNEQFF.

This clone was counted between two and nine times. V usage is TRBV25-1 and J usage is TRBJ1-3; a possible D gene is TRBD1 (6 bases). This CDR3 is built from 15 residues. Germline CDR1 is MGHDK and CDR2 is SYGVNS. The V end was cut by 5 bases, the J end by 0 bases, with 11 bases between. DNA of the CDR3: TGTGCCAGCAGTCTACAGGGCAACTCTGGAAACACCATATATTTT. This codes for CASSLQGNSGNTIYF. Drawing the rest from reference TRBV25-1 and TRBJ1-3, the complete variable domain is EADIYQTPRYLVIGTGKKITLECSQTMGHDKMYWYQQDPGMELHLIHYSYGVNSTEKGDLSSESTVSRIRTEHFPLTLESARPSHTSQYLCASSLQGNSGNTIYFGEGSWLTVV.

CDR3 amino acids: CASSLYRTTEAFF. CDR3 nucleotides: TGTGCCAGCAGCTTATATAGAACCACTGAAGCTTTCTTT. The chain couples TRBV7-3 to TRBJ1-1; the D is unclear. Germline V gene sequence: CDR1 SGHTA, CDR2 FQGTGA. The ends were cut back, 2 bases at V and 4 bases at J, with 8 bases in the middle. There are 13 residues in the CDR3.

The rearrangement links TRBV5-8 to TRBJ1-1, with 8 bases that match TRBD1. CDR3 length: 15 amino acids. The V gene end was trimmed by 2 bases and the J gene end by 3 bases; junction bases not matched to a gene: 6. From germline, CDR1 is SGHTS and CDR2 YDEGEE. This chain's CDR3 is CASSLDRGPYTEAFF. Here the CDR3 DNA reads TGTGCCAGCAGCTTAGACAGGGGCCCTTACACTGAAGCTTTCTTT.

This clone was observed a single time. This chain links TRBV28 with TRBJ1-2; TRBD1 matches 7 bases. The trim removed 0 bases at V and 3 bases at J, leaving 4 bases unmatched. CDR3 length: 15 amino acids. Germline V lookup: CDR1 MDHEN, CDR2 SYDVKM. The CDR3 bases are TGTGCCAGCAGTTTATGGGGACAGTTGTACTATGGCTACACCTTC. Protein product: CASSLWGQLYYGYTF.

This chain connects TRBV4-3 to TRBJ1-1; 10 nucleotides match TRBD1. The junction had 2 bases not matched to a gene; V was cut back by 0 bases and J by 4 bases. The germline V gene has CDR1 LGHNA and CDR2 YSLEER. This CDR3 is built from 15 residues. CDR3 loop: CASSQDWTGGTEAFF. The CDR3 region has the DNA TGCGCCAGCAGCCAAGACTGGACAGGGGGCACTGAAGCTTTCTTT.